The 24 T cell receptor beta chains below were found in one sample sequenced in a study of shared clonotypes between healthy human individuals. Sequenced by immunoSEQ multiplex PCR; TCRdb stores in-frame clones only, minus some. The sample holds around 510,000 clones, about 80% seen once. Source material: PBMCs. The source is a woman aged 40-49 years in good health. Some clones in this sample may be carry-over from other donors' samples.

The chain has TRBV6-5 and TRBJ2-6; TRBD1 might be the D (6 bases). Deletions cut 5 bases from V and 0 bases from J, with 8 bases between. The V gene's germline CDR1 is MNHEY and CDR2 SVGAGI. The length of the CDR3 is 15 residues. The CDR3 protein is CASSRQVSGANVLTF. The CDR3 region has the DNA TGTGCCAGCAGTAGACAGGTCTCTGGGGCCAACGTCCTGACTTTC.

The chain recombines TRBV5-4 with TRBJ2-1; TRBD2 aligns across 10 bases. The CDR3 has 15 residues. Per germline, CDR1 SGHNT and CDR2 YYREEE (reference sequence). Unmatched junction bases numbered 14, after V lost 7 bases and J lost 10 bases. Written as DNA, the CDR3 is TGTGCCAGCCAAAAGACCCTAGCGGGAGAATTAGAGCAGTTCTTC. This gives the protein CASQKTLAGELEQFF. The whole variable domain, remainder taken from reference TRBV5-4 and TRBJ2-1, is ETGVTQSPTHLIKTRGQQVTLRCSSQSGHNTVSWYQQALGQGPQFIFQYYREEENGRGNFPPRFSGLQFPNYSSELNVNALELDDSALYLCASQKTLAGELEQFFGPGTRLTVL.

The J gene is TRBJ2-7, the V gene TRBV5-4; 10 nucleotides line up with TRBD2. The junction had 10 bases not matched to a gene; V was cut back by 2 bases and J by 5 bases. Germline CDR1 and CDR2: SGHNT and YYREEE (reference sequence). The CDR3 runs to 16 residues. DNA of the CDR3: TGTGCCAGCAGCTTACGCCTAGCGGGAGTGCAGGACGAGCAGTACTTC. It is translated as CASSLRLAGVQDEQYF.

The CDR3 DNA reads TGTGCCAGCAGCTTAGAAGGCCTCACAGATACGCAGTATTTT. It is translated as CASSLEGLTDTQYF. J is TRBJ2-3 and V is TRBV7-8; D gene ambiguous. V was pared by 1 base and J by 2 bases, with 7 bases between. The CDR3 covers 14 residues. Germline CDR1 and CDR2: SGHVS and FQNEAQ. Full variable domain (rest looked up from reference TRBV7-8 and TRBJ2-3): GAGVSQSPRYKVAKRGQDVALRCDPISGHVSLFWYQQALGQGPEFLTYFQNEAQLDKSGLPSDRFFAERPEGSVSTLKIQRTQQEDSAVYLCASSLEGLTDTQYFGPGTRLTVL.

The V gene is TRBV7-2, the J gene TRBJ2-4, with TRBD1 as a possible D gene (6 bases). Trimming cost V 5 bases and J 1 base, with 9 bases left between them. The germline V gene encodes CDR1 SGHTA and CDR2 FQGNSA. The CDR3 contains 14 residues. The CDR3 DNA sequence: TGTGCCAGCAGCCCCGACAGGGCCAAAAACATTCAGTACTTC. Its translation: CASSPDRAKNIQYF. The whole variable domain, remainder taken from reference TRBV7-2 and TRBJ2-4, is GAGVSQSPSNKVTEKGKDVELRCDPISGHTALYWYRQSLGQGLEFLIYFQGNSAPDKSGLPSDRFSAERTGGSVSTLTIQRTQQEDSAVYLCASSPDRAKNIQYFGAGTRLSVL.

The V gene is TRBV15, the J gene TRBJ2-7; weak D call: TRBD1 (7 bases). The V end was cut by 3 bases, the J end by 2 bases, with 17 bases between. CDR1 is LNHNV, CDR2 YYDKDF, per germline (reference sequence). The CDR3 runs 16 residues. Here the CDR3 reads CATSRHRQGGPYEQYF. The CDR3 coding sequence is TGTGCCACCAGCAGGCATCGACAGGGAGGACCCTACGAGCAGTACTTC.

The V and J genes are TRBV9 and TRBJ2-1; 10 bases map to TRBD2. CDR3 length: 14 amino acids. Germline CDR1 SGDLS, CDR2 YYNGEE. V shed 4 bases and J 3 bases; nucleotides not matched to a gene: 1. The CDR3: CASSTSGVYNEQFF. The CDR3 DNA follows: TGTGCCAGCAGCACTAGCGGGGTCTACAATGAGCAGTTCTTC.

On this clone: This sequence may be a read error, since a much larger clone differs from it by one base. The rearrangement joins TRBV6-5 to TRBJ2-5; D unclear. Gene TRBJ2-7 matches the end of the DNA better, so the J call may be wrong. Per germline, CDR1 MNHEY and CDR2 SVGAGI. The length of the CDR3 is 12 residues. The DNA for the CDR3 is TGTGCCAGCAGTTACTCGCCCTACGAGCAGTACTTC. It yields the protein CASSYSPYEQYF.

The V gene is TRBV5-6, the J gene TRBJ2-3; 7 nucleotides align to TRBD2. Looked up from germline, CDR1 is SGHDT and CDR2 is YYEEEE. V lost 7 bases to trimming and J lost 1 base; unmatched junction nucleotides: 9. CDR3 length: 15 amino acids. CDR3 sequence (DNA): TGTGCCAGCTCCTGGGGGGGAAGGGGCACAGATACGCAGTATTTT. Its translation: CASSWGGRGTDTQYF.

CDR3: CASSLGQSPYEQYF. In DNA, the CDR3 is TGTGCCAGCAGCTTAGGGCAGTCCCCCTACGAGCAGTACTTC. The gene calls are TRBV7-9 and TRBJ2-7, with D hard to call. Germline V lookup: CDR1 SEHNR, CDR2 FQNEAQ (reference sequence). The CDR3 runs to 14 residues. Trimming pared 1 base from V and 2 bases from J, leaving 9 bases between.

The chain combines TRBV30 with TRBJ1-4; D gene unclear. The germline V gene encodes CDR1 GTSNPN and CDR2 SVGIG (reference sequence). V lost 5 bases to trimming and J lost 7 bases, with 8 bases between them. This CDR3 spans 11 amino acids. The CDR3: CAWGEGEKLFF. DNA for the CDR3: TGTGCCTGGGGGGAGGGTGAAAAACTGTTTTTT.

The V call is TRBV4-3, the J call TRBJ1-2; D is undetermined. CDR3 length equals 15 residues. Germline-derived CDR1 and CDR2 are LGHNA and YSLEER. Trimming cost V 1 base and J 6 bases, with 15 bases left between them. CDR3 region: CASSQVLSYYHGYTF. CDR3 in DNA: TGCGCCAGCAGCCAAGTTCTGAGCTACTACCATGGCTACACCTTC.

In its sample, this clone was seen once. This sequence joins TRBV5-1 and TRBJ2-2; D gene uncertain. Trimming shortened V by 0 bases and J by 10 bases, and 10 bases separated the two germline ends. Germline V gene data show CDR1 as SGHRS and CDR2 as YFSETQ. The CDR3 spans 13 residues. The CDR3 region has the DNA TGCGCCAGCAGCTTGGGTGGGAACCCGGAGCTGTTTTTT. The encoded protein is CASSLGGNPELFF.

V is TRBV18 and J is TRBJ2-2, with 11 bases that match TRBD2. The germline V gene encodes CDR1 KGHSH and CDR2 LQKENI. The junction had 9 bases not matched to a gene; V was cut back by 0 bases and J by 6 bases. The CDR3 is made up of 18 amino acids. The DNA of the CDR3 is TGTGCCAGCTCACCACCTAAGACTAGCGGGATTGGCGCCGGGGAGCTGTTTTTT. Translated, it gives CASSPPKTSGIGAGELFF. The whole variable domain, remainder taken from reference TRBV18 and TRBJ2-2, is NAGVMQNPRHLVRRRGQEARLRCSPMKGHSHVYWYRQLPEEGLKFMVYLQKENIIDESGMPKERFSAEFPKEGPSILRIQQVVRGDSAAYFCASSPPKTSGIGAGELFFGEGSRLTVL.

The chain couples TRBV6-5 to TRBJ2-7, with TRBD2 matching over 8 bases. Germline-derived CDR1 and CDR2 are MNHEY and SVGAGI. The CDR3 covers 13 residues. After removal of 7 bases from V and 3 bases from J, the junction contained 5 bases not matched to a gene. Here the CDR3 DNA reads TGTGCCAGCACGTCCCTAGCGGGCTACGAGCAGTACTTC. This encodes CASTSLAGYEQYF.

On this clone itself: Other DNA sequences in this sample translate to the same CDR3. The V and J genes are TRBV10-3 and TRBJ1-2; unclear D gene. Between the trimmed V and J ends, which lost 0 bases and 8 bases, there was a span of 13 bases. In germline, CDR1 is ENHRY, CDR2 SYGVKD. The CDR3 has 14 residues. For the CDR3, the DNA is TGTGCCATCAGTGAGTCGCGGGGATCGTTCGGCTACACCTTC. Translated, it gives CAISESRGSFGYTF.

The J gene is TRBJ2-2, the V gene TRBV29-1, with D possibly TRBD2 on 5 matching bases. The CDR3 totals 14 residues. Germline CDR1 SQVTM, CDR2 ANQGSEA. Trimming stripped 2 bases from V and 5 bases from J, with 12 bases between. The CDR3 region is CSVEFGKSTGELFF. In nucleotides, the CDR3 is TGCAGCGTTGAATTCGGGAAGAGTACCGGGGAGCTGTTTTTT.

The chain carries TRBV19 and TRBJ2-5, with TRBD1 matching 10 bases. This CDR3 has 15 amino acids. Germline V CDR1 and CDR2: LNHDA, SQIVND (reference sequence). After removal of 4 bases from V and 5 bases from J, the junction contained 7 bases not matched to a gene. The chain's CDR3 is CASSNPGQGMETQYF. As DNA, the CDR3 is TGTGCCAGTAGTAACCCGGGACAGGGGATGGAGACCCAGTACTTC.

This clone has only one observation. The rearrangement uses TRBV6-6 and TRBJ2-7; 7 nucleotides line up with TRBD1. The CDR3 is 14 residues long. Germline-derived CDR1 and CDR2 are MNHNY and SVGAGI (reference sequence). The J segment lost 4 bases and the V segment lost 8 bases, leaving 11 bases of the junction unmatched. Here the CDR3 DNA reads TGTGCCAGCGGACCCGGGACAGAAGGATACGAGCAGTACTTC. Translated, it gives CASGPGTEGYEQYF.

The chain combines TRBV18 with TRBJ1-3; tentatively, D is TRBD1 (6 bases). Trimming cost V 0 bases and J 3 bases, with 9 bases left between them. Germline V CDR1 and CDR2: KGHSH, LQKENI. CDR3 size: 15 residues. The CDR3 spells CASSPPGGLGNTIYF. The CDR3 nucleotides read TGTGCCAGCTCACCACCGGGGGGCCTTGGAAACACCATATATTTT.

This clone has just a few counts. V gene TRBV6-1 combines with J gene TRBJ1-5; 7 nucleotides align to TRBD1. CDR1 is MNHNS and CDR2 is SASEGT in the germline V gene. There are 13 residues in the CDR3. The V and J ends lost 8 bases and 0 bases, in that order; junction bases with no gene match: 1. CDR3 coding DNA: TGTGCCAGCGACAGGGATAGCAATCAGCCCCAGCATTTT. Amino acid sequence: CASDRDSNQPQHF.

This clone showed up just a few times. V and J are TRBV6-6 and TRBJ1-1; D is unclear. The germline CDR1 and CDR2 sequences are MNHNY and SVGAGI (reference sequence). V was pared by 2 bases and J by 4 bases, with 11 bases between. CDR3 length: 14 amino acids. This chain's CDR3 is CASSYPGKGTEAFF. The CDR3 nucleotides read TGTGCCAGCAGTTACCCGGGGAAGGGCACTGAAGCTTTCTTT.

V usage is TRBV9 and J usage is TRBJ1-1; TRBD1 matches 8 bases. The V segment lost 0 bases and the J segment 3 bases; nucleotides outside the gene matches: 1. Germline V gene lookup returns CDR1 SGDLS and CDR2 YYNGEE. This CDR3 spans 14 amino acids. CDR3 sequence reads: CASSVVGQDTEAFF. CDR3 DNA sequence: TGTGCCAGCAGCGTAGTGGGACAGGACACTGAAGCTTTCTTT.

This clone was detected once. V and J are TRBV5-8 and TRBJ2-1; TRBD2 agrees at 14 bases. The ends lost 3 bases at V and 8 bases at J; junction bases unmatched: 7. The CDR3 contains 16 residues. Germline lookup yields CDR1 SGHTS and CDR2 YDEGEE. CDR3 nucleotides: TGTGCCAGCAGCTCCGGGACTAGCGGGAGAGTCGATGAGCAGTTCTTC. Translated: CASSSGTSGRVDEQFF.